This T cell receptor beta chain was recovered during a study of T cell responses to AZD1222 COVID-19 vaccine. A few counts support this clone. What it recognizes is unknown. Study conclusions and caveats: Mostly white British, mostly female donors; authors suggested clonal diversity may be underestimated. Repertoire sampling happened only post peak T cell response. Seropositive at baseline were only a handful of AZD1222 recipients. Vaccine-associated CD4 TCRs ranged over spike, dominating at 160-218 and 743-854.

The method was immunoSEQ multiplex PCR; TCRdb's version includes in-frame clones alone and lacks a portion of them. The data hold 150,000 to 200,000 clones, with about 94% observed a single time. The trim removed 6 bases at V and 5 bases at J, leaving 3 bases unmatched. Germline V gene lookup returns CDR1 SNHLY and CDR2 FYNNEI. This CDR3 is 14 amino acids long. This TCR came from an adult in good health. The chain carries TRBV2 and TRBJ1-6, with 8 bases that match TRBD1. Sample: peripheral blood, taken on day 0 of AZD1222 vaccination. CDR3 nucleotides: TGTGCCAGCAGATCGGACAGGGATAATTCACCCCTCCACTTT. It translates to CASRSDRDNSPLHF.